This is a list of T cell receptor beta chains from one sample in a study of T cells in localized non-small cell lung cancer. This table comes from immunoSEQ multiplex PCR, and its TCRdb copy is limited to in-frame clones, with some not included. This table holds roughly 76,000 clones, around 82% found once. This specimen was PBMCs, taken before any cancer treatment. All receptors come from a man aged 40 to 70 with stage II squamous cell lung carcinoma. CDR3s include the opening cysteine and the closing phenylalanine or tryptophan. The D gene is left open where the match is weak. Size values are once, few and many counts, or a class for expanded clones, and some rows have none.

clone_size	d_call	j_call	v_call	cdr3_aa	cdr3_nt
-	-	TRBJ1-6	TRBV28	CASSLRQSSNNSPLHF	TGTGCCAGCAGTTTAAGGCAGAGCTCAAATAATTCACCCCTCCACTTT
-	-	TRBJ2-1	TRBV7-3	CASSLGSNEQFF	TGTGCCAGCAGCTTAGGCAGCAATGAGCAGTTCTTC
-	TRBD2	TRBJ2-7	TRBV9	CASSVTGGFYEQYF	TGTGCCAGCAGCGTAACGGGAGGGTTCTACGAGCAGTACTTC
few	-	TRBJ1-2	TRBV9	CASSVGYRTSYGYTF	TGTGCCAGCAGCGTAGGGTACAGGACTTCCTATGGCTACACCTTC
few	TRBD1	TRBJ1-6	TRBV9	CASSVTGGWDSPLHF	TGTGCCAGCAGCGTAACAGGGGGCTGGGATTCACCCCTCCACTTT
-	TRBD1	TRBJ2-7	TRBV6-5	CASSPRQGGNEQYF	TGTGCCAGCAGTCCAAGACAGGGGGGGAACGAGCAGTACTTC
few	-	TRBJ1-2	TRBV19	CASTTAGAVNYGYTF	TGTGCCAGTACGACAGCCGGGGCAGTCAACTATGGCTACACCTTC
-	TRBD1	TRBJ2-7	TRBV9	CASSVAWGTGGLNEQYF	TGTGCCAGCAGCGTAGCTTGGGGGACAGGGGGCTTAAACGAGCAGTACTTC
-	-	TRBJ1-1	TRBV7-2	CASSLVSTGEAFF	TGTGCCAGCAGCTTAGTATCTACAGGTGAAGCTTTCTTT
-	TRBD2	TRBJ2-7	TRBV11-2	CASSLLYGGGSSYEQYF	TGTGCCAGCAGCTTACTTTATGGCGGGGGGAGCTCCTACGAGCAGTACTTC
-	TRBD1	TRBJ2-1	TRBV18	CASSPDRGNEQFF	TGTGCCAGCTCACCTGACAGGGGCAATGAGCAGTTCTTC
-	-	TRBJ2-2	TRBV27	CASRSTGFTGELFF	TGTGCCAGCAGGAGCACAGGGTTCACCGGGGAGCTGTTTTTT
-	-	TRBJ2-1	TRBV5-1	CASSVVGPSEQFF	TGCGCCAGCAGCGTGGTGGGGCCCAGTGAGCAGTTCTTC
-	-	TRBJ2-1	TRBV6-5	CASSYRDVSYNEQFF	TGTGCCAGCAGTTACAGGGACGTCTCCTACAATGAGCAGTTCTTC